These T cell receptor beta chains were read from a single sample in a study of blood T cells in healthy people across ages. TCRdb recomputed calls from the 5' RACE reads with MiXCR, one row per CDR3 protein. The profile shows approximately 1.5 million distinct CDR3 sequences, almost 35% of them singletons. Sequences were obtained from blood. Source of these receptors: a woman younger than 45 in good health. The CDR3 runs from the conserved cysteine through the conserved F or W. D genes are given only for firm matches. Clone size appears in some rows only: once, few, many, or a class for an expanded clone.

clone size: few; J gene: TRBJ2-7; V gene: TRBV20-1; D gene: .; CDR3 protein: CSARDLGPGESYEQYF; CDR3 DNA: TGCAGTGCTAGAGATCTTGGCCCCGGGGAAAGCTACGAGCAGTACTTC
clone size: many; J gene: TRBJ2-1; V gene: TRBV29-1; D gene: .; CDR3 protein: CSVERQEGGEQFF; CDR3 DNA: TGCAGCGTTGAAAGACAGGAGGGGGGTGAGCAGTTCTTC
clone size: .; J gene: TRBJ2-3; V gene: TRBV12-3/TRBV12-4; D gene: TRBD2; CDR3 protein: CASSPPGLAADTQYF; CDR3 DNA: TGTGCCAGCAGCCCCCCGGGACTAGCGGCAGATACGCAGTATTTT
clone size: .; J gene: TRBJ2-7; V gene: TRBV9; D gene: .; CDR3 protein: CASSVVGTGPWDNEQYF; CDR3 DNA: TGTGCCAGCAGCGTAGTCGGAACAGGGCCTTGGGACAATGAGCAGTACTTC
clone size: .; J gene: TRBJ2-1; V gene: TRBV6-2/TRBV6-3; D gene: .; CDR3 protein: CASSYPSDEQFF; CDR3 DNA: TGTGCCAGCAGTTACCCCTCCGATGAGCAGTTCTTC
clone size: many; J gene: TRBJ2-4; V gene: TRBV4-1; D gene: .; CDR3 protein: CASSQVGLALVKNIQYF; CDR3 DNA: TGCGCCAGCAGCCAAGTGGGACTGGCTTTAGTCAAAAACATTCAGTACTTC
clone size: .; J gene: TRBJ1-2; V gene: TRBV4-1; D gene: .; CDR3 protein: CASSRMGGLQGPNYGYTF; CDR3 DNA: TGCGCCAGCAGTCGGATGGGCGGTTTACAGGGCCCTAACTATGGCTACACCTTC
clone size: many; J gene: TRBJ2-7; V gene: TRBV9; D gene: TRBD2; CDR3 protein: CASSVGLAGGYEQYF; CDR3 DNA: TGTGCCAGCAGTGTCGGACTAGCGGGAGGTTACGAGCAGTACTTC
clone size: .; J gene: TRBJ2-7; V gene: TRBV29-1; D gene: .; CDR3 protein: CSVLDLGIGEQYF; CDR3 DNA: TGCAGCGTCCTTGACCTGGGTATAGGCGAGCAGTACTTC
clone size: .; J gene: TRBJ1-2; V gene: TRBV9; D gene: .; CDR3 protein: CASSVEGFRNYGYTF; CDR3 DNA: TGTGCCAGCAGCGTAGAAGGGTTTCGAAACTATGGCTACACCTTC
clone size: .; J gene: TRBJ2-7; V gene: TRBV27; D gene: TRBD2; CDR3 protein: CASSATSGTYEQYF; CDR3 DNA: TGTGCCAGCAGTGCGACTAGCGGGACGTACGAGCAGTACTTC
clone size: few; J gene: TRBJ2-1; V gene: TRBV3-1; D gene: TRBD1; CDR3 protein: CASRQAGGRGDEQFF; CDR3 DNA: TGTGCCAGCAGACAAGCAGGGGGCCGCGGGGATGAGCAGTTCTTC
clone size: few; J gene: TRBJ2-7; V gene: TRBV20-1; D gene: .; CDR3 protein: CSAGGAVSYEQYF; CDR3 DNA: TGCAGTGCTGGAGGGGCAGTCTCCTACGAGCAGTACTTC
clone size: few; J gene: TRBJ2-7; V gene: TRBV11-3; D gene: .; CDR3 protein: CASSLDSKRSYEQYF; CDR3 DNA: TGTGCCAGCAGCTTAGATAGCAAGCGGAGCTACGAGCAGTACTTC
clone size: .; J gene: TRBJ1-6; V gene: TRBV12-3/TRBV12-4; D gene: TRBD1; CDR3 protein: CASSLTGVENSPLHF; CDR3 DNA: TGTGCCAGCAGTCTAACAGGGGTAGAGAATTCACCCCTCCACTTT
clone size: few; J gene: TRBJ2-3; V gene: TRBV20-1; D gene: .; CDR3 protein: CSARANSGADTDTQYF; CDR3 DNA: TGCAGTGCTAGAGCCAATTCGGGGGCCGACACAGATACGCAGTATTTT
clone size: .; J gene: TRBJ2-4; V gene: TRBV6-2/TRBV6-3; D gene: TRBD1; CDR3 protein: CASSYEPTGWAKNIQYF; CDR3 DNA: TGTGCCAGCAGTTACGAACCGACAGGGTGGGCCAAAAACATTCAGTACTTC
clone size: .; J gene: TRBJ1-4; V gene: TRBV30; D gene: .; CDR3 protein: CAWSVSSSHEKLFF; CDR3 DNA: TGTGCCTGGAGTGTAAGCAGCTCTCATGAAAAACTGTTTTTT
clone size: .; J gene: TRBJ2-3; V gene: TRBV15; D gene: TRBD2; CDR3 protein: CATSRATSGGAADTQYF; CDR3 DNA: TGTGCCACCAGCAGAGCGACCTCCGGGGGGGCGGCAGATACGCAGTATTTT
clone size: .; J gene: TRBJ2-3; V gene: TRBV6-1; D gene: TRBD1; CDR3 protein: CASTGTAKTDTQYF; CDR3 DNA: TGTGCCAGCACGGGGACAGCGAAAACAGATACGCAGTATTTT
clone size: once; J gene: TRBJ2-1; V gene: TRBV20-1; D gene: TRBD2; CDR3 protein: CSAPRGGLAPYNEQFF; CDR3 DNA: TGCAGTGCCCCCAGGGGGGGACTAGCGCCTTACAATGAGCAGTTCTTC
clone size: .; J gene: TRBJ2-5; V gene: TRBV28; D gene: .; CDR3 protein: CATSETGSGETQYF; CDR3 DNA: TGTGCCACCTCTGAAACAGGGTCGGGGGAGACCCAGTACTTC
clone size: .; J gene: TRBJ2-4; V gene: TRBV10-3; D gene: TRBD1; CDR3 protein: CAISAADRDIQYF; CDR3 DNA: TGTGCCATCAGTGCGGCGGACAGGGACATTCAGTACTTC
clone size: few; J gene: TRBJ2-5; V gene: TRBV10-3; D gene: .; CDR3 protein: CATRVGQGMGQETQYF; CDR3 DNA: TGTGCCACCCGGGTGGGCCAGGGGATGGGCCAAGAGACCCAGTACTTC
clone size: .; J gene: TRBJ2-2; V gene: TRBV27; D gene: TRBD1; CDR3 protein: CASRIRDRANTGELFF; CDR3 DNA: TGTGCCAGCAGGATTAGAGACAGGGCTAACACCGGGGAGCTGTTTTTT
clone size: few; J gene: TRBJ1-1; V gene: TRBV30; D gene: TRBD1; CDR3 protein: CAWSTGTATEAFF; CDR3 DNA: TGTGCCTGGAGCACTGGGACAGCCACTGAAGCTTTCTTT
clone size: few; J gene: TRBJ1-2; V gene: TRBV4-1; D gene: .; CDR3 protein: CASSQVIVVPPIPTRGYTF; CDR3 DNA: TGCGCCAGCAGCCAAGTTATTGTGGTTCCCCCAATCCCGACGCGTGGCTACACCTTC
clone size: .; J gene: TRBJ2-1; V gene: TRBV12-3/TRBV12-4; D gene: TRBD2; CDR3 protein: CASSLIIAGDFRNEQFF; CDR3 DNA: TGTGCCAGCAGTTTGATAATAGCGGGAGATTTTCGCAATGAGCAGTTCTTC
clone size: few; J gene: TRBJ1-5; V gene: TRBV9; D gene: .; CDR3 protein: CASSVGSLSNQPQHF; CDR3 DNA: TGTGCCAGCAGCGTTGGGTCCCTTAGCAATCAGCCCCAGCATTTT
clone size: many; J gene: TRBJ2-2; V gene: TRBV29-1; D gene: TRBD1; CDR3 protein: CSVARDRQTGELFF; CDR3 DNA: TGCAGCGTTGCCCGGGACAGGCAGACCGGGGAGCTGTTTTTT
clone size: .; J gene: TRBJ2-5; V gene: TRBV6-6; D gene: TRBD2; CDR3 protein: CASSHLSGGARGETQYF; CDR3 DNA: TGTGCCAGCAGCCATCTTAGCGGGGGGGCGAGGGGAGAGACCCAGTACTTC
clone size: .; J gene: TRBJ1-1; V gene: TRBV2; D gene: TRBD1; CDR3 protein: CASSENQGGYGAFF; CDR3 DNA: TGTGCCAGCAGTGAAAACCAGGGGGGATACGGAGCTTTCTTT
clone size: .; J gene: TRBJ2-5; V gene: TRBV5-1; D gene: TRBD2; CDR3 protein: CASSLLVAGGVEETQYF; CDR3 DNA: TGCGCCAGCAGCTTGCTTGTAGCGGGGGGCGTTGAAGAGACCCAGTACTTC
clone size: .; J gene: TRBJ2-3; V gene: TRBV5-1; D gene: TRBD2; CDR3 protein: CASSPQVAGGLADTQYF; CDR3 DNA: TGCGCCAGCAGCCCCCAAGTGGCGGGAGGTCTAGCAGATACGCAGTATTTT
clone size: few; J gene: TRBJ1-2; V gene: TRBV20-1; D gene: TRBD1; CDR3 protein: CSWSDREPYYGYTF; CDR3 DNA: TGCAGTTGGAGCGACAGGGAGCCCTACTATGGCTACACCTTC
clone size: .; J gene: TRBJ2-7; V gene: TRBV2; D gene: TRBD1; CDR3 protein: CASSEASGTVASEQYF; CDR3 DNA: TGTGCCAGCAGTGAAGCTTCGGGGACAGTCGCCTCTGAGCAGTACTTC
clone size: .; J gene: TRBJ2-7; V gene: TRBV12-3/TRBV12-4; D gene: TRBD1; CDR3 protein: CASSFPGTGFYEQYF; CDR3 DNA: TGTGCCAGCAGTTTCCCAGGGACAGGTTTCTACGAGCAGTACTTC
clone size: .; J gene: TRBJ2-3; V gene: TRBV20-1; D gene: .; CDR3 protein: CSATLLADTQYF; CDR3 DNA: TGCAGTGCTACCTTGCTCGCAGATACGCAGTATTTT
clone size: once; J gene: TRBJ1-2; V gene: TRBV6-5; D gene: .; CDR3 protein: CASRRGAENYGYTF; CDR3 DNA: TGTGCCAGCAGGCGGGGGGCGGAGAACTATGGCTACACCTTC
clone size: many; J gene: TRBJ2-7; V gene: TRBV27; D gene: .; CDR3 protein: CASRLGAPAHEQYF; CDR3 DNA: TGTGCCAGCAGACTGGGGGCACCCGCTCACGAGCAGTACTTC